This T cell receptor (beta chain) was obtained from a study of sequential checkpoint blockade in melanoma. Study context: First-line arms were nivolumab then ipilimumab, or the reverse, randomized 1:1. Maintenance nivolumab came after either treatment sequence.

Germline CDR1 reads SEHNR; CDR2 reads FQNEAQ (reference sequence). The CDR3 extends over 12 amino acids. Trimming removed 5 bases at V and 4 bases at J, with 8 bases between. Assay used: immunoSEQ multiplex PCR; TCRdb lists only in-frame clones, some missing. In the table there are approximately 10,000 clones, about 80% of which are singletons. The treatment is: randomized to nivolumab then ipilimumab (arm A) or the reverse (arm B). Patients had received no earlier DNA-damaging chemotherapy. PBMC sorting kept live CD3+CD8+ cells without CD19 or CD56. The sequences come from CD8+ T cells sorted from blood (inferred from file names), collected from a patient given nivolumab and ipilimumab in sequence. This receptor was taken from a human donor with melanoma. The rearrangement links TRBV7-9 to TRBJ1-2; D gene uncertain. The CDR3 sequence: CASSGGAYGYTF. The CDR3 coding sequence is TGTGCCAGCAGCGGCGGAGCCTATGGCTACACCTTC.